The 15 T cell receptor beta chains reported below all come from one sample, sequenced in a study of shared clonotypes between healthy human individuals. The table came from immunoSEQ multiplex PCR; TCRdb's copy has only in-frame clones and leaves some out. The table has around 690,000 clones, around 91% seen once. Specimen: memory CD8+ T cells from PBMCs. Subset given: CD45RO+ cells pooled with CCR7-negative TemRA cells. The origin of the receptors is a man aged 18-30 years in good health. Some clones in this sample may be carry-over from other donors' samples.

The chain combines TRBV29-1 with TRBJ2-7; D remains unclear. CDR3 length: 12 residues. V was cut by 5 bases and J by 2 bases, with 10 bases left in between. Germline V gene data show CDR1 as SQVTM and CDR2 as ANQGSEA. DNA for the CDR3: TGCAGCGTTTCCGTGACGGCCTACGAGCAGTACTTC. Translating it yields CSVSVTAYEQYF.

The gene calls are TRBV27 and TRBJ2-1, with 10 bases identical to TRBD1. V dropped 11 bases and J dropped 7; count of bases not matched to a gene: 8. Germline V CDR1 and CDR2: MNHEY, SMNVEV (reference sequence). This CDR3 is built from 13 residues. The CDR3 region is CAVIGTGVNEQFF. CDR3 DNA sequence: TGTGCCGTCATCGGGACAGGGGTTAATGAGCAGTTCTTC.

The chain employs TRBV5-4 and TRBJ2-2; TRBD1 aligns across 8 bases. The V gene end was trimmed by 4 bases and the J gene end by 6 bases; junction bases not matched to a gene: 8. CDR3 length: 15 residues. The germline CDR1 and CDR2 sequences are SGHNT and YYREEE (reference sequence). The CDR3 DNA reads as TGTGCCAGCAGCCTCCGGACAGGGTTATCCGGGGAGCTGTTTTTT. This translates into CASSLRTGLSGELFF.

The CDR3 loop reads CASSLSHRGNEAFF. The CDR3, as DNA: TGTGCCAGCAGCTTATCGCACAGGGGGAATGAAGCTTTCTTT. The rearrangement uses TRBV7-2 and TRBJ1-1, with TRBD1 matching 8 bases. The CDR3 is made up of 14 amino acids. CDR1 and CDR2 from the germline V gene are SGHTA and FQGNSA. Losses at the gene ends were 2 bases for V and 7 bases for J; bases not matched to a gene: 6.

The chain links TRBV13 to TRBJ2-7; 11 bases map to TRBD1. Germline V lookup: CDR1 PRHDT, CDR2 FYEKMQ (reference sequence). Unmatched junction bases numbered 9, after V lost 4 bases and J lost 7 bases. This CDR3 contains 15 residues. The CDR3 DNA reads TGTGCCAGCAGCTCACCGGGACAGGGGGTGTGGGAGCAGTACTTC. This translates into CASSSPGQGVWEQYF.

J is TRBJ1-5 and V is TRBV28; tentative D call: TRBD1 (6 bases). This CDR3 is 15 amino acids long. Trimming pared 3 bases from V and 10 bases from J, leaving 19 bases between. Germline V gene data show CDR1 as MDHEN and CDR2 as SYDVKM. This CDR3 reads CASSFGSNQGIPQHF. The CDR3 DNA reads TGTGCCAGCAGTTTTGGAAGTAATCAGGGGATACCCCAGCATTTT. The variable domain in full, with the rest retrieved from reference TRBV28 and TRBJ1-5, is DVKVTQSSRYLVKRTGEKVFLECVQDMDHENMFWYRQDPGLGLRLIYFSYDVKMKEKGDIPEGYSVSREKKERFSLILESASTNQTSMYLCASSFGSNQGIPQHFGDGTRLSIL.

This clone was observed once. The V and J genes are TRBV19 and TRBJ2-3; D is uncertain. There are 12 residues in the CDR3. Germline values: CDR1 LNHDA, CDR2 SQIVND (reference sequence). V was clipped by 5 bases and J by 4 bases, with 7 bases between them. The CDR3 region is CASSFGSDTQYF. CDR3 DNA sequence: TGTGCCAGTAGTTTCGGGTCAGATACGCAGTATTTT.

The gene calls are TRBV4-1 and TRBJ2-7, with D possibly matching TRBD1 (6 bases). Germline V gives CDR1 MGHRA, CDR2 YSYEKL. The V gene lost 4 bases and the J gene lost 2 bases, with 18 bases spanning the gap. The CDR3 has 16 amino acids. CDR3 nucleotide sequence: TGCGCCAGCAGCCTTACCGGCGCAGGGGTTCCCTACGAGCAGTACTTC. This codes for CASSLTGAGVPYEQYF.

The chain has TRBV28 and TRBJ2-3; D possibly corresponds to TRBD2 (5 bases). This CDR3 is 13 amino acids long. V was pared by 8 bases and J by 1 base, with 10 bases between. Germline CDR1 reads MDHEN; CDR2 reads SYDVKM. For the CDR3, the DNA is TGTGCCAGCGGCGCGGGCGGCACAGATACGCAGTATTTT. As protein: CASGAGGTDTQYF.

This chain uses TRBV19 with TRBJ1-5; TRBD1 might be the D (5 bases). V lost 4 bases and J lost 0, with 13 bases in between. CDR3 length equals 16 residues. Germline V gene lookup returns CDR1 LNHDA and CDR2 SQIVND (reference sequence). CDR3 in DNA: TGTGCCAGTAGTAGTCCACCCGGGACTAGCAATCAGCCCCAGCATTTT. Its protein product is CASSSPPGTSNQPQHF.

The rearrangement joins TRBV5-4 to TRBJ2-3; D unresolved. The length of the CDR3 is 14 residues. V was pared by 0 bases and J by 0 bases, with 5 bases between. CDR1 and CDR2 (germline): SGHNT, YYREEE (reference sequence). The CDR3 loop reads CASSLERSTDTQYF. DNA for the CDR3: TGTGCCAGCAGCTTGGAACGCAGCACAGATACGCAGTATTTT. Supplemented by reference TRBV5-4 and TRBJ2-3, the full variable domain reads ETGVTQSPTHLIKTRGQQVTLRCSSQSGHNTVSWYQQALGQGPQFIFQYYREEENGRGNFPPRFSGLQFPNYSSELNVNALELDDSALYLCASSLERSTDTQYFGPGTRLTVL.

Ten or more counts support this clone. This chain connects TRBV4-3 to TRBJ2-6, with D hard to call. Per the germline V gene, CDR1 is LGHNA and CDR2 is YSLEER. The CDR3 contains 16 residues. Trimming took off 0 bases at V and 0 bases at J, with 6 bases between the two ends. CDR3 DNA sequence: TGCGCCAGCAGCCAAGATGGGTTCTCTGGGGCCAACGTCCTGACTTTC. Translated, it gives CASSQDGFSGANVLTF.

The chain employs TRBV9 and TRBJ1-2, with TRBD1 identical over 7 bases. Trimming removed 3 bases from V and 1 base from J; junction bases left unmatched: 12. This CDR3 comprises 17 residues. Germline CDR1 and CDR2: SGDLS and YYNGEE. CDR3 loop: CASSDPRDRQFNYGYTF. DNA for the CDR3: TGTGCCAGCAGCGACCCCCGGGACAGACAGTTTAACTATGGCTACACCTTC. Complete variable domain (other parts from reference TRBV9 and TRBJ1-2): DSGVTQTPKHLITATGQRVTLRCSPRSGDLSVYWYQQSLDQGLQFLIQYYNGEERAKGNILERFSAQQFPDLHSELNLSSLELGDSALYFCASSDPRDRQFNYGYTFGSGTRLTVV.

CDR3 nucleotide sequence: TGCGCCAGCAGCCAATTCTTAGTTCAGGGGCCTAATGAAAAACTGTTTTTT. Its protein is CASSQFLVQGPNEKLFF. The gene calls are TRBV4-3 and TRBJ1-4, with D tentatively TRBD1 (6 bases). Germline assignment: CDR1 LGHNA and CDR2 YSLEER. CDR3 length: 17 amino acids. Trimming left V 2 bases short and J 3 bases short, with 16 bases between.

The gene calls are TRBV6-5 and TRBJ2-1, with 13 positions matching TRBD2. This CDR3 is 15 amino acids long. The germline V gene has CDR1 MNHEY and CDR2 SVGAGI. The V segment lost 4 bases and the J segment 7 bases; nucleotides outside the gene matches: 4. The CDR3 DNA reads as TGTGCCAGCAGTTGGGGACTAGCGGGATTGAATGAGCAGTTCTTC. Protein product: CASSWGLAGLNEQFF.